Listed below are T cell receptor beta chains from one sample, sequenced in a study of blood T cell repertoires in COVID-19. The method was immunoSEQ multiplex PCR; TCRdb's version includes in-frame clones alone and lacks a portion of them. The sample has roughly 200,000 clones; about 88% are singletons. Source material: PBMCs or T cells enriched from blood (not recorded which). The origin of the receptors is a woman in her 30s who had been exposed to COVID-19. Both conserved end residues are trimmed from each CDR3.

V	J	CDR3
TRBV5-1	TRBJ1-3	ASSLDAMGTSGNTIY
TRBV3-1/TRBV3-2	TRBJ1-4	ASSPTGEEKLF
TRBV7-9	TRBJ1-2	ASSSPDRNYGYT
TRBV29-1	TRBJ2-1	SVEGFGGEDYNEQF
TRBV27	TRBJ2-7	ASSLRTGELGEQY
TRBV19	TRBJ1-1	ASSIPPQVTEAF
TRBV5-1	TRBJ1-1	ASSSGQPNTEAF
TRBV19	TRBJ2-2	ASSPSGQGLGGELF
TRBV21-1	TRBJ2-2	ASSKAGQPTGELF
TRBV6-1	TRBJ1-4	ASSEGPQGGEKLF
TRBV10-1	TRBJ2-2	ASSEMVPQRTGELF
TRBV28	TRBJ2-3	ASKGSTDTQY
TRBV6-5	TRBJ2-7	ASTRGQGAYEQY
TRBV5-1	TRBJ1-2	ASRGEIHYGYT
TRBV7-8	TRBJ2-3	ASSLVSLTSGSSTDTQY
TRBV3-1/TRBV3-2	TRBJ2-7	ASSLPGQGNEQY
TRBV28	TRBJ1-6	ASSLRTASSYNSPLH
TRBV5-6	TRBJ2-5	ASSIRKQLRELKTQY
TRBV7-6	TRBJ1-4	ASSAGTGAEKLF
TRBV5-5	TRBJ2-7	ASSPDRGSSIYEQY
TRBV28	TRBJ2-5	ASSSSTGQNLQETQY
TRBV6-5	TRBJ2-7	ASRRVQDYEQY